This T cell receptor beta chain was recorded in a study of cytomegalovirus exposure and HLA in healthy donors. Germline assignment: CDR1 MNHNY and CDR2 SVGAGI (reference sequence). The CDR3 is made up of 11 amino acids. The germline V and J ends were trimmed by 6 bases and 2 bases, with 4 bases remaining between them. Use of 60 Vbeta and 13 Jbeta primers characterized the PCR. Sequenced by immunoSEQ multiplex PCR; TCRdb stores in-frame clones only, minus some. In total, the table holds some 130,000 clones. Findings of the study overall: In an earlier analysis, about 90% or about 30%: the productive usage of most TCR beta V segments. The study designated around 150 TCR beta chains cytomegalovirus-associated. It was taken for granted in presence/absence analyses that sequencing depth across donors was roughly uniform.

Notes on this clone: Its antigen is not identified.

V gene TRBV6-6 combines with J gene TRBJ2-5; D is unclear. The TCR comes from a woman between 35 and 50 years old in good health and CMV-seropositive. Specimen: PBMCs. For the CDR3, the DNA is TGTGCCAGCAGCCTTCAAGAGACCCAGTACTTC. Encoded protein: CASSLQETQYF.